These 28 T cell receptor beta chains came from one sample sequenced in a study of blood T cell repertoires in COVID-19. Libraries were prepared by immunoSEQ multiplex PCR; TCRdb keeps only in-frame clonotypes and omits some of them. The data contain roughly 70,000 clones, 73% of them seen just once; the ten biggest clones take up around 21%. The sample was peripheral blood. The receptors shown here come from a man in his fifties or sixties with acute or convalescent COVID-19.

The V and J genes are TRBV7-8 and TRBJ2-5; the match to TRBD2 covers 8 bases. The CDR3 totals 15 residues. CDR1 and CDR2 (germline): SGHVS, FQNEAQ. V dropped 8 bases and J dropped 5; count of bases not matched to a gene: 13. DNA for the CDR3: TGTGCCAGCGCCTCGTCAGTAGCGGGGTCTGAGACCCAGTACTTC. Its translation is CASASSVAGSETQYF.

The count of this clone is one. The CDR3 sequence is CASRLGQVGELFF. CDR3 coding DNA: TGTGCCAGCCGTCTGGGGCAGGTCGGGGAGCTGTTTTTT. V usage is TRBV6-5 and J usage is TRBJ2-2; D may be TRBD1 (5 bases). The germline V and J ends were trimmed by 8 bases and 7 bases, with 14 bases remaining between them. The CDR3 length is 13 residues. Germline V gene lookup returns CDR1 MNHEY and CDR2 SVGAGI.

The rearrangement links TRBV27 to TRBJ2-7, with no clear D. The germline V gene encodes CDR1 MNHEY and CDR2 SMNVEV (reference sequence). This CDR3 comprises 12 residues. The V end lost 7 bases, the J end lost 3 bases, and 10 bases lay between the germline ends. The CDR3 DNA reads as TGTGCCAGCACCGATAACTTCTACGAGCAGTACTTC. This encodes CASTDNFYEQYF.

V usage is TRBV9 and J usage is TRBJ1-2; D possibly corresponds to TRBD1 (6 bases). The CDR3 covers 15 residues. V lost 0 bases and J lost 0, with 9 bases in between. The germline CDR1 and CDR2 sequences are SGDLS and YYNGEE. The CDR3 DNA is TGTGCCAGCAGCGTAGCAAGGACAGCTAACTATGGCTACACCTTC. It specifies CASSVARTANYGYTF.

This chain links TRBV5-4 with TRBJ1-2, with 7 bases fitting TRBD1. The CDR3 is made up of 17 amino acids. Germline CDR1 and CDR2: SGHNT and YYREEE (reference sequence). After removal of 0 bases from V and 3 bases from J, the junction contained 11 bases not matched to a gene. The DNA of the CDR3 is TGTGCCAGCAGCTTGGGACAGGGCTCTATCAGCTACTATGGCTACACCTTC. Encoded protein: CASSLGQGSISYYGYTF.

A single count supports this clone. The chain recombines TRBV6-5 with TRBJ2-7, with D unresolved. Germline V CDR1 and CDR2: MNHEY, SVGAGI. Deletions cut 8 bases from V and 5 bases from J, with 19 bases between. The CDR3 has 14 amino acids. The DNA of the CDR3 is TGTGCCAGCCAGGTCGGAAGTATGAAGGACGAGCAGTACGTC. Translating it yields CASQVGSMKDEQYV.

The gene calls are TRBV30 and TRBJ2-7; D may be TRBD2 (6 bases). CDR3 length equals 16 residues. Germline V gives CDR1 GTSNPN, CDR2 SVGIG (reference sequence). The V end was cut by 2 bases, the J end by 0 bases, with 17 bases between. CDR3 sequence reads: CAWSSPGSGFSYEQYF. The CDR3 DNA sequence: TGTGCCTGGAGTTCCCCAGGTAGCGGATTCTCCTACGAGCAGTACTTC.

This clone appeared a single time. CDR3 sequence (DNA): TGTGCCAGCAGCTTCCAGGTTAATCAGCCCCAGCATTTT. Translated: CASSFQVNQPQHF. The chain links TRBV7-9 to TRBJ1-5; D remains unclear. Germline V CDR1 and CDR2: SEHNR, FQNEAQ (reference sequence). V lost 3 bases and J lost 4, with 7 bases in between. The CDR3 runs 13 residues. The full variable domain, completed using reference TRBV7-9 and TRBJ1-5, is DTGVSQNPRHKITKRGQNVTFRCDPISEHNRLYWYRQTLGQGPEFLTYFQNEAQLEKSRLLSDRFSAERPKGSFSTLEIQRTEQGDSAMYLCASSFQVNQPQHFGDGTRLSIL.

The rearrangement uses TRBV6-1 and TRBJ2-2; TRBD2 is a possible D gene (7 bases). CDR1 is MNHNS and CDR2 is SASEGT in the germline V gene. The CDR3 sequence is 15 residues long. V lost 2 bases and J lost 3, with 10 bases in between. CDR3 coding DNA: TGTGCCAGCAGTGAACGGGGGGCGGACACCGGGGAGCTGTTTTTT. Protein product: CASSERGADTGELFF.

The CDR3 is CASSPGWRTDTQYF. CDR3 bases: TGTGCCAGCAGCCCCGGCTGGCGGACAGATACGCAGTATTTT. The V and J genes are TRBV7-2 and TRBJ2-3; D call uncertain. The germline V and J ends were trimmed by 5 bases and 3 bases, with 12 bases remaining between them. The CDR3 totals 14 residues. Looked up from germline, CDR1 is SGHTA and CDR2 is FQGNSA.

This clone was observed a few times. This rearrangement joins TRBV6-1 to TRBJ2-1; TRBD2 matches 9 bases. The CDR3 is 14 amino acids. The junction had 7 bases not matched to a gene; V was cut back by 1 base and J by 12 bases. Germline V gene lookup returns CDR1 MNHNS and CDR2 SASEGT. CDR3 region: CASSEEREASLQFF. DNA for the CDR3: TGTGCCAGCAGTGAAGAGCGGGAGGCTTCTCTGCAGTTCTTC.

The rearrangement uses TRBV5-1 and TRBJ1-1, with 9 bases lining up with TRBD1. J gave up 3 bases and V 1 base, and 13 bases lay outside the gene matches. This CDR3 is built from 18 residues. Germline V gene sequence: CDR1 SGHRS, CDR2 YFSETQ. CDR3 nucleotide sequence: TGCGCCAGCAGCTTGAACAGGGGGCTTGACTATCCGGACACTGAAGCTTTCTTT. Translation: CASSLNRGLDYPDTEAFF.

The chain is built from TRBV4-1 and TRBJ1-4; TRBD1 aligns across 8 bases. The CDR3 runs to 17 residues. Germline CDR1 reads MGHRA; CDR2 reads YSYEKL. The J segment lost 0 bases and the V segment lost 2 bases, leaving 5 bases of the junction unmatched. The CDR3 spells CASSQMDRATTNEKLFF. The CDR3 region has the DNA TGCGCCAGCAGCCAAATGGACAGGGCGACAACTAATGAAAAACTGTTTTTT.

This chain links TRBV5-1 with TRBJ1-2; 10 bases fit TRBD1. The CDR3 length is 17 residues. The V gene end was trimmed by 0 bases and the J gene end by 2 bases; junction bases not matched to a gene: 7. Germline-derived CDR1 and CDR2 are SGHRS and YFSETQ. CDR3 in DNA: TGCGCCAGCAGCTTGGGGGGACAGGGGAGGACGAACTATGGCTACACCTTC. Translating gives CASSLGGQGRTNYGYTF.

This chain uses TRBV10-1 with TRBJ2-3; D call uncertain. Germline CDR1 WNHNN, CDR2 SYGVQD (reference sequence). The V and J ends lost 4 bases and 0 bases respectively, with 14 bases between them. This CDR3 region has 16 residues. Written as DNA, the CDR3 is TGCGCCAGCAGTGGTGGGCCGGCAGATAGCACAGATACGCAGTATTTT. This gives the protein CASSGGPADSTDTQYF.

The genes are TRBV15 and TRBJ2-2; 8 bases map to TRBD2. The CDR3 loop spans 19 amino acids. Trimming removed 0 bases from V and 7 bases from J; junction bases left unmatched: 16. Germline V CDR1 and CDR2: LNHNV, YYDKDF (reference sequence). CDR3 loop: CATSRDRPVVSGVGGELFF. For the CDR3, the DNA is TGTGCCACCAGCAGAGATAGACCAGTTGTTAGCGGGGTCGGCGGGGAGCTGTTTTTT.

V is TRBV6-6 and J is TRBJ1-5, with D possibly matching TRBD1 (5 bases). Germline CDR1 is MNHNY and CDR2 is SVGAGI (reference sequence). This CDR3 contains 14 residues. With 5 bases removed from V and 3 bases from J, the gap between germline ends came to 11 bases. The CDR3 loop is CASSPDSVNQPQHF. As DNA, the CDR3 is TGTGCCAGCAGTCCCGACAGCGTCAATCAGCCCCAGCATTTT.

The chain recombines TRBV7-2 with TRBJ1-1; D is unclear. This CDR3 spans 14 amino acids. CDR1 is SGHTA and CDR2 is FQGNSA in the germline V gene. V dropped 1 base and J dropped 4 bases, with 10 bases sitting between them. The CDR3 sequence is CASSLVQRATEAFF. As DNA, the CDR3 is TGTGCCAGCAGCTTAGTGCAGAGGGCCACTGAAGCTTTCTTT. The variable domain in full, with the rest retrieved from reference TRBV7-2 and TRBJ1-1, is GAGVSQSPSNKVTEKGKDVELRCDPISGHTALYWYRQSLGQGLEFLIYFQGNSAPDKSGLPSDRFSAERTGGSVSTLTIQRTQQEDSAVYLCASSLVQRATEAFFGQGTRLTVV.

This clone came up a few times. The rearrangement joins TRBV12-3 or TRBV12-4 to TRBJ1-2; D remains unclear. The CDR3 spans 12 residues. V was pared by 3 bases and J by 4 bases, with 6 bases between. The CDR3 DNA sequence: TGTGCCAGCAGTTTTTCCGTCTATGGCTACACCTTC. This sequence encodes CASSFSVYGYTF.

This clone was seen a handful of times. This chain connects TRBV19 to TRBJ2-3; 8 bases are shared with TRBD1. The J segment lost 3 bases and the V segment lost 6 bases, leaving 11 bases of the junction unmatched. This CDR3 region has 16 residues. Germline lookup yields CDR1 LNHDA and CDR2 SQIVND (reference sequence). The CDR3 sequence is CASRGIGQGGTDTQYF. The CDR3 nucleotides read TGTGCCAGTAGGGGGATCGGACAGGGTGGGACAGATACGCAGTATTTT.

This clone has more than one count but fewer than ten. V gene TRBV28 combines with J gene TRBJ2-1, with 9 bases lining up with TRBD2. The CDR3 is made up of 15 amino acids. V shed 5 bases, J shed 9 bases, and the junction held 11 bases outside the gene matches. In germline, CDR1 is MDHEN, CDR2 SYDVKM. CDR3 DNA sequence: TGTGCCAGCAGTCCCCAAAAAGGACTAGCGCGTGAGCAGTTCTTC. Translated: CASSPQKGLAREQFF. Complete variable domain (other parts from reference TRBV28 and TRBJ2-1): DVKVTQSSRYLVKRTGEKVFLECVQDMDHENMFWYRQDPGLGLRLIYFSYDVKMKEKGDIPEGYSVSREKKERFSLILESASTNQTSMYLCASSPQKGLAREQFFGPGTRLTVL.

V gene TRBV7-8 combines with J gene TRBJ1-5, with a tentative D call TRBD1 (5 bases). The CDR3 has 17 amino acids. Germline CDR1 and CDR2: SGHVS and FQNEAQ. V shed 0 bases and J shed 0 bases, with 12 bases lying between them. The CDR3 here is CASSLARGLYSNQPQHF. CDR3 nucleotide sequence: TGTGCCAGCAGCTTAGCGAGGGGACTTTATAGCAATCAGCCCCAGCATTTT.

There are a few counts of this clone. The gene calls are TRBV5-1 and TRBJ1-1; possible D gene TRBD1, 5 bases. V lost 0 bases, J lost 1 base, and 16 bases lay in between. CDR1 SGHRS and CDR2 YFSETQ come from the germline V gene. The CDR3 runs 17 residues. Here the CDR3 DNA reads TGCGCCAGCAGCTTGGGACAGCCTTCCGTATGGAACACTGAAGCTTTCTTT. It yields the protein CASSLGQPSVWNTEAFF.

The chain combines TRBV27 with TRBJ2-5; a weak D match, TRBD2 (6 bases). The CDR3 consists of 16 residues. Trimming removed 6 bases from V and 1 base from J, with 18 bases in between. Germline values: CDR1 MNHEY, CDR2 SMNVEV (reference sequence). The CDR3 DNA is TGTGCCAGCAGCCCTACTCTAGCGTCCCTCCAAGAGACCCAGTACTTC. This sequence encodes CASSPTLASLQETQYF.

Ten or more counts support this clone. CDR3 DNA sequence: TGTGCCAGCCGATCGGTGGAGGGGATCGGGGAGCTGTTTTTT. Protein: CASRSVEGIGELFF. The rearrangement joins TRBV18 to TRBJ2-2, with D possibly TRBD2 on 6 matching bases. CDR1 and CDR2 from the germline V gene are KGHSH and LQKENI. The CDR3 loop spans 14 amino acids. The V and J ends lost 8 bases and 7 bases respectively, with 17 bases between them.

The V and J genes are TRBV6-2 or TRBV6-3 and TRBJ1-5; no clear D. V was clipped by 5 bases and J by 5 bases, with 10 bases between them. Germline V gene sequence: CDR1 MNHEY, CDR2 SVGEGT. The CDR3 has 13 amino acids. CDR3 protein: CASSRGTDQPQHF. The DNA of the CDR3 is TGTGCCAGCAGTCGGGGTACTGATCAGCCCCAGCATTTT.

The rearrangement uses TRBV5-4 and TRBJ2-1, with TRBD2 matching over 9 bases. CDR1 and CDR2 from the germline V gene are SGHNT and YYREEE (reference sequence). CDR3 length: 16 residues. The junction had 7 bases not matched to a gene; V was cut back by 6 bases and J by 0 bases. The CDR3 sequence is CASTLSGSSSYNEQFF. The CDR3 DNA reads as TGTGCCAGCACCCTTAGCGGGAGCAGCTCCTACAATGAGCAGTTCTTC.

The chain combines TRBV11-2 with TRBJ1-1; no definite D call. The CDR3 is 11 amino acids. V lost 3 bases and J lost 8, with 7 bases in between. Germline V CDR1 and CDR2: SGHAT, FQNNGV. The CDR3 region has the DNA TGTGCCAGCAGCTTGGACTTAGAAGCTTTCTTT. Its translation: CASSLDLEAFF.